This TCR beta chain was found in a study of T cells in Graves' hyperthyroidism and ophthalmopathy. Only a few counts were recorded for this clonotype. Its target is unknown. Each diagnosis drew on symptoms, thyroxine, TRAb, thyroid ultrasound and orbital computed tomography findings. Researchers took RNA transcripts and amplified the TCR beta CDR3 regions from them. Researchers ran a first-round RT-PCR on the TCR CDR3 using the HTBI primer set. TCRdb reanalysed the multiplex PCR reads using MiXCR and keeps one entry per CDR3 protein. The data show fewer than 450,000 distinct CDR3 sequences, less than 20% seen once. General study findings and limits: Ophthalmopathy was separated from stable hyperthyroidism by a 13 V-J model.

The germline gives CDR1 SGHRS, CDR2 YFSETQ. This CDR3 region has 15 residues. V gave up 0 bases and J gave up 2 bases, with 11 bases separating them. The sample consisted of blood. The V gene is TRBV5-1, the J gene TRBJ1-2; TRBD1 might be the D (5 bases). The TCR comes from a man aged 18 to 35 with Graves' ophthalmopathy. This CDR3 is CASSLGRGGNYGYTF. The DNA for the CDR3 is TGCGCCAGCAGCTTGGGAAGGGGAGGGAACTATGGCTACACCTTC.